This record covers a single TCR beta chain. Its specificity is not known. Then a second PCR, running roughly 7 to 11 cycles, was carried out with a sample-barcoded 5' primer and a J-beta primer mix. Each of the cDNA molecules was tagged by a template-switch adaptor with 12 random nucleotides. One entry per CDR3 protein, called by TCRdb with MiXCR from the 5' RACE reads. Of 1.5 million to 2 million distinct CDR3 sequences listed, roughly 50% are singletons. CDR3 length: 16 residues. Germline V gene lookup returns CDR1 DFQATT and CDR2 SNEGSKA (reference sequence). V lost 8 bases and J lost 0; bases outside the gene matches: 11. This sample is drawn from a study of blood T cells in healthy people across ages. On the study more broadly: Per every two T cells, about one barcoded beta molecule was captured by template switching.

Study-wide results and caveats: Age showed a roughly linear inverse relationship with TCR beta diversity per million T cells.

The specimen was blood. This sequence originates from a woman aged 40 to 55 in good health. This rearrangement joins TRBV20-1 to TRBJ2-3; 10 bases are a match to TRBD1. The CDR3: CSTSGTGEGSTDTQYF. The CDR3 DNA reads TGCAGTACATCCGGGACAGGGGAGGGGAGCACAGATACGCAGTATTTT.